This record looks at one TCR beta chain sequence and its context. Its antigen is not yet known. The input lacks base qualities; no much larger clone sits a single base away. This specimen belongs to a study of blood T cell repertoires in COVID-19 (dated by TCRdb to the early 2020s). About the study as a whole: The collaborator samples originated in the United States, Italy and Spain and spanned the acute and convalescent phases of COVID-19. The material from the prospective study consisted of cDNA or gDNA derived from T cells, B-cell-depleted T cells, or PBMCs. The dataset comprised deeply sampled blood TCRbeta repertoires from subjects exposed to, actively infected with, or recovered from COVID-19. The repertoires were released in a freely available public database intended as a resource for research on the immune response to SARS-CoV-2. The samples were drawn from two sources: the first 160 participants of the ongoing ImmuneRACE study, and 1,000 to 1,500 subjects contributed by 6 global collaborators. The sample metadata nearly always contained a de-identified subject ID, COVID-19 status, age in years and sex. Where available, HLA class I and class II types were taken from metadata supplied by the sample provider and were not determined by assay-based typing. The study at large found these results: The quantity of clinical and demographic metadata differed by source and by participant and was supplied without curation.

TCRbeta CDR3 regions were amplified from genomic DNA using the immunoSEQ Assay, a bias-controlled multiplex PCR. The study's processing was this. The number of nucleated cells in each sample was estimated from the amplification of reference gene primers within the assay. To quantify the absolute abundance of each unique TCRbeta CDR3 rearrangement, sequence reads were collapsed and filtered. Productive Simpson clonality was computed per sample as the square root of Simpson's diversity index over productive rearrangements. TCRdb retrieved this table from immuneACCESS and kept in-frame rearrangements only. Not all clones are present; in checked studies, unresolved V genes account for under half, and no reason is known for the remainder. V and J calls and clone size come straight from that table; D and trimming were deduced from the DNA. Counted in this sample were tens of thousands of clones; 93% of them appeared once. Clones ranked in the top ten supply about 5.5% of the sample.

Whole blood was collected in K2EDTA tubes by collaborating institutions according to the institutions' own protocols. Collaborator samples were shipped for TCRbeta analysis as frozen whole blood, isolated PBMCs, or DNA extracted from either sample type. This receptor was identified in a human donor in a cohort sampled during active COVID-19. The specimen was peripheral blood.

In nucleotide form, the sequence is TGTGCCAGCAGCTTAACCGACAGCAACTATGGCTACACCTTC. Its coded protein is CASSLTDSNYGYTF. This sequence uses TRBV7-8 and TRBJ1-2; the D gene is perhaps TRBD1, on 5 matching bases. The CDR3 runs 14 residues from the cysteine to the phenylalanine. Just the 42-base CDR3 DNA is kept, in frame starting at base 1. The junction shows trimming of 2 bases on V and 2 bases on J, plus 9 bases between the germline ends. The germline V gene gives CDR1 as SGHVS and CDR2 as FQNEAQ. With all but the CDR3 taken from the reference TRBV7-8 and TRBJ1-2 genes, the full variable domain is: GAGVSQSPRYKVAKRGQDVALRCDPISGHVSLFWYQQALGQGPEFLTYFQNEAQLDKSGLPSDRFFAERPEGSVSTLKIQRTQQEDSAVYLCASSLTDSNYGYTFGSGTRLTVV.